Presented here are 18 T cell receptor beta chains from one specimen sequenced in a study of identical twins. Via MiXCR, TCRdb re-called the 5' RACE reads, giving one row per CDR3 protein. This sample yields about 200,000 distinct CDR3 sequences, of which 10% are seen a single time; more than 8% belongs to the top ten. The sequenced sample consisted of memory T cells sorted from blood. The receptors stem from a man aged 50-60 years in good health.

J is TRBJ1-1 and V is TRBV7-8; D remains unclear. CDR3 size: 13 residues. Germline V gene lookup returns CDR1 SGHVS and CDR2 FQNEAQ. V lost 4 bases to trimming and J lost 0 bases, with 6 bases between them. The CDR3 coding sequence is TGTGCCAGCAGCTCAAGAATGAACACTGAAGCTTTCTTT. Amino acids: CASSSRMNTEAFF. The variable domain in full, completed from reference TRBV7-8 and TRBJ1-1, reads GAGVSQSPRYKVAKRGQDVALRCDPISGHVSLFWYQQALGQGPEFLTYFQNEAQLDKSGLPSDRFFAERPEGSVSTLKIQRTQQEDSAVYLCASSSRMNTEAFFGQGTRLTVV.

The J gene is TRBJ2-1, the V gene TRBV11-2; D is perhaps TRBD2 (6 bases). The length of the CDR3 is 14 residues. Germline V gene data show CDR1 as SGHAT and CDR2 as FQNNGV. Deletions cut 0 bases from V and 9 bases from J, with 12 bases between. CDR3 nucleotides: TGTGCCAGCAGCTTAGAGGCGGGACGCGGTGAGCAGTTCTTC. As protein: CASSLEAGRGEQFF.

The table lists this clonotype with many counts. The chain has TRBV7-2 and TRBJ2-7; 8 bases are a match to TRBD1. V lost 3 bases to trimming and J lost 3 bases; unmatched junction nucleotides: 4. The CDR3 has 14 amino acids. The germline CDR1 and CDR2 sequences are SGHTA and FQGNSA. CDR3 sequence (DNA): TGTGCCAGCAGCTTTAGACAGGGGCACTACGAGCAGTACTTC. Protein: CASSFRQGHYEQYF.

The chain combines TRBV7-2 with TRBJ2-7; 8 positions match TRBD1. Germline V gene sequence: CDR1 SGHTA, CDR2 FQGNSA. V shed 6 bases and J 2 bases; nucleotides not matched to a gene: 12. The length of the CDR3 is 16 residues. The CDR3 DNA sequence: TGTGCCAGCAGTCTCTCTTCATGGGACAGGACCTACGAGCAGTACTTC. As protein: CASSLSSWDRTYEQYF.

This clonotype showed up just a few times. The chain combines TRBV20-1 with TRBJ1-2, with D possibly TRBD1 on 5 matching bases. The CDR3 totals 13 residues. CDR1 and CDR2 (germline): DFQATT, SNEGSKA (reference sequence). The V end was cut by 5 bases, the J end by 3 bases, with 13 bases between. This chain's CDR3 is CSALDGADYGYTF. In nucleotides, the CDR3 is TGCAGTGCTCTCGACGGGGCCGACTATGGCTACACCTTC.

The chain has TRBV29-1 and TRBJ1-1, with TRBD1 identical over 10 bases. V lost 6 bases and J lost 5; bases outside the gene matches: 9. CDR3 size: 14 residues. CDR1 and CDR2 from the germline V gene are SQVTM and ANQGSEA. This chain's CDR3 is CSVGQGSVWTEAFF. CDR3 nucleotides: TGCAGCGTGGGACAGGGGAGCGTATGGACTGAAGCTTTCTTT.

The V gene is TRBV11-1, the J gene TRBJ2-6, with 7 bases aligning to TRBD1. Unmatched junction bases numbered 8, after V lost 5 bases and J lost 1 base. Germline-derived CDR1 and CDR2 are SGHAT and FQDESV (reference sequence). The CDR3 runs to 17 residues. Here the CDR3 reads CASSPRTGSSGANVLTF. The CDR3 DNA reads as TGTGCCAGCAGCCCCAGGACAGGCTCATCTGGGGCCAACGTCCTGACTTTC.

In this sample, this clonotype turned up many times. The chain uses TRBV9 and TRBJ2-3, with D unclear. The germline V and J ends were trimmed by 0 bases and 5 bases, with 4 bases remaining between them. The germline V gene has CDR1 SGDLS and CDR2 YYNGEE. The CDR3 is made up of 12 amino acids. CDR3 nucleotide sequence: TGTGCCAGCAGCGTAGGGCAAGATACGCAGTATTTT. Amino acids: CASSVGQDTQYF.

This clonotype was picked up many times. The chain recombines TRBV5-1 with TRBJ2-2; D is possibly TRBD1 or TRBD2 (6 bases each). Trimming pared 4 bases from V and 3 bases from J, leaving 16 bases between. This CDR3 spans 16 amino acids. Germline V lookup: CDR1 SGHRS, CDR2 YFSETQ. CDR3 residues: CASSPRGSGYTGELFF. In nucleotides, the CDR3 is TGCGCCAGCAGCCCCAGGGGTAGCGGTTACACCGGGGAGCTGTTTTTT. The whole variable domain, remainder taken from reference TRBV5-1 and TRBJ2-2, is KAGVTQTPRYLIKTRGQQVTLSCSPISGHRSVSWYQQTPGQGLQFLFEYFSETQRNKGNFPGRFSGRQFSNSRSEMNVSTLELGDSALYLCASSPRGSGYTGELFFGEGSRLTVL.

This clonotype was picked up a small number of times. The genes are TRBV20-1 and TRBJ2-7; D might be TRBD2 (6 bases). CDR1 is DFQATT, CDR2 SNEGSKA, per germline (reference sequence). The CDR3 sequence is 14 residues long. V lost 1 base, J lost 1 base, and 11 bases lay in between. This CDR3 is CSARGGAQSYEQYF. The DNA of the CDR3 is TGCAGTGCTAGAGGCGGGGCCCAATCCTACGAGCAGTACTTC.

The sample holds many counts of this clonotype. The rearrangement uses TRBV12-3 or TRBV12-4 and TRBJ2-1, with TRBD2 as a possible D gene (6 bases). V lost 3 bases, J lost 0 bases, and 21 bases lay in between. This CDR3 region has 19 residues. The CDR3 bases are TGTGCCAGCAGTTTCCGGGGACTGCCCACCTTTAGCTCCTACAATGAGCAGTTCTTC. Translation gives CASSFRGLPTFSSYNEQFF.

This clonotype was picked up many times. The chain carries TRBV29-1 and TRBJ2-3; 7 bases agree with TRBD2. J was trimmed by 6 bases and V by 4 bases; bases with no gene match: 1. Germline loops: CDR1 SQVTM, CDR2 ANQGSEA. This CDR3 spans 11 amino acids. Written as DNA, the CDR3 is TGCAGCGTTGGGGACTATGATACGCAGTATTTT. Its translation: CSVGDYDTQYF.

This clonotype was detected many times. The chain links TRBV7-2 to TRBJ2-1; TRBD2 matches 9 bases. There are 17 residues in the CDR3. The germline V gene encodes CDR1 SGHTA and CDR2 FQGNSA. V shed 1 base and J 6 bases; nucleotides not matched to a gene: 10. CDR3 coding DNA: TGTGCCAGCAGCTTAGTGGGGGCTAGCGGGATTAGCAATGAGCAGTTCTTC. This encodes CASSLVGASGISNEQFF.

This clonotype was picked up a small number of times. J is TRBJ1-5 and V is TRBV7-2, with TRBD1 matching 12 bases. CDR3 length: 17 amino acids. Per germline, CDR1 SGHTA and CDR2 FQGNSA. Trimming took 5 bases from V and 6 from J; bases not matched to a gene: 11. CDR3 amino acids: CASSLTGTGGAGQPQHF. CDR3 coding DNA: TGTGCCAGCAGCCTTACCGGGACAGGGGGCGCGGGTCAGCCCCAGCATTTT.

Only a few counts were recorded for this clonotype. The rearrangement links TRBV29-1 to TRBJ2-5; either TRBD1 or TRBD2 may fit D (5 bases each). Germline V gene sequence: CDR1 SQVTM, CDR2 ANQGSEA. Deletions cut 6 bases from V and 4 bases from J, with 24 bases between. There are 16 residues in the CDR3. CDR3 coding DNA: TGCAGCGTCCGTAGGACAAGCGGTCAATCGGGAGAGACCCAGTACTTC. It codes for CSVRRTSGQSGETQYF.

This rearrangement joins TRBV24-1 to TRBJ1-4, with TRBD1 identical over 9 bases. Germline CDR1 reads KGHDR; CDR2 reads SFDVKD. With 4 bases clipped from V and 4 bases from J, the junction kept 3 bases outside the gene matches. The CDR3 is made up of 15 amino acids. The CDR3 protein is CATSDPGQGNEKLFF. DNA of the CDR3: TGTGCCACCAGTGACCCGGGACAGGGTAATGAAAAACTGTTTTTT.

This clonotype showed up just a few times. The V call is TRBV6-2 or TRBV6-3, the J call TRBJ2-1; D possibly corresponds to TRBD2 (5 bases). This CDR3 region has 14 residues. Germline-derived CDR1 and CDR2 are MNHEY and SVGEGT. Trimming shortened V by 2 bases and J by 2 bases, and 7 bases separated the two germline ends. The CDR3, as DNA: TGTGCCAGCAGTTACGTCGGGACCTACAATGAGCAGTTCTTC. Encoded protein: CASSYVGTYNEQFF.

This clonotype was counted ten times or more. The chain is built from TRBV11-2 and TRBJ2-5, with 9 bases identical to TRBD2. The CDR3 covers 15 residues. Germline values: CDR1 SGHAT, CDR2 FQNNGV. Germline trimming cut 5 bases from V and 5 bases from J; bases unmatched to any gene: 9. The CDR3 loop is CASSGKAGGPETQYF. As DNA, the CDR3 is TGTGCCAGCAGCGGAAAGGCGGGAGGGCCTGAGACCCAGTACTTC.